The rows below give T cell receptor beta chains drawn from one sample of a study of shared clonotypes between healthy human individuals. Only in-frame clones appear in the TCRdb table, and some are missing; sequencing was by immunoSEQ multiplex PCR. The table records approximately 2,200,000 clones, under 95% of them present only once. Material for sequencing was naive CD8+ T cells from PBMCs. Source of these receptors: a man between 18 and 35 years old in good health. Some clones in this sample may be carry-over from other donors' samples. Each CDR3 is given with its conserved first and last residue. The order of the fields is clone size, V gene, J gene, D gene, CDR3 protein, CDR3 DNA. The D gene is left open where the match is weak. Only part of the rows carry a size: once, few, many, or a class if the clone is expanded.

abundance: .
v_gene: TRBV27
j_gene: TRBJ2-3
d_gene: TRBD1
CDR3aa: CASSPPTGIHTQYF
CDR3nt: TGTGCCAGCAGTCCCCCGACAGGGATCCATACGCAGTATTTT

abundance: .
v_gene: TRBV27
j_gene: TRBJ1-1
d_gene: TRBD1
CDR3aa: CASSKNPDRGTEAFF
CDR3nt: TGTGCCAGCAGTAAAAACCCCGACAGGGGCACTGAAGCTTTCTTT

abundance: .
v_gene: TRBV4-3
j_gene: TRBJ2-7
d_gene: .
CDR3aa: CASSQLVYRAGHEQYF
CDR3nt: TGCGCCAGCAGCCAATTAGTTTACAGGGCTGGCCACGAGCAGTACTTC

abundance: .
v_gene: TRBV27
j_gene: TRBJ1-1
d_gene: .
CDR3aa: CASSLSGSEAFF
CDR3nt: TGTGCCAGCAGTTTATCAGGGTCTGAAGCTTTCTTT

abundance: .
v_gene: TRBV27
j_gene: TRBJ2-7
d_gene: .
CDR3aa: CASSYGATYEQYF
CDR3nt: TGTGCCAGCAGTTATGGGGCCACCTACGAGCAGTACTTC

abundance: .
v_gene: TRBV27
j_gene: TRBJ1-4
d_gene: .
CDR3aa: CASSLLTGTNEKLFF
CDR3nt: TGTGCCAGCAGTTTATTAACAGGAACTAATGAAAAACTGTTTTTT

abundance: .
v_gene: TRBV5-1
j_gene: TRBJ2-1
d_gene: .
CDR3aa: CASSLRLEVDEQFF
CDR3nt: TGCGCCAGCAGCTTGAGGCTAGAAGTTGATGAGCAGTTCTTC

abundance: .
v_gene: TRBV4-1
j_gene: TRBJ1-1
d_gene: .
CDR3aa: CASSQVFRNTEAFF
CDR3nt: TGCGCCAGCAGCCAAGTGTTCCGGAACACTGAAGCTTTCTTT

abundance: .
v_gene: TRBV4-3
j_gene: TRBJ1-1
d_gene: .
CDR3aa: CASSPPLGRSEAFF
CDR3nt: TGCGCCAGCAGTCCCCCCCTCGGGAGGTCTGAAGCTTTCTTT

abundance: .
v_gene: TRBV29-1
j_gene: TRBJ1-2
d_gene: .
CDR3aa: CSVRGVGDTF
CDR3nt: TGCAGCGTCAGGGGCGTCGGTGACACCTTC

abundance: .
v_gene: TRBV18
j_gene: TRBJ2-7
d_gene: TRBD1
CDR3aa: CASSQTGQGARYEQYF
CDR3nt: TGTGCCAGCTCACAGACAGGACAGGGGGCACGATACGAGCAGTACTTC

abundance: .
v_gene: TRBV6-5
j_gene: TRBJ2-7
d_gene: .
CDR3aa: CASKVGQRAYEQYF
CDR3nt: TGTGCCAGCAAAGTTGGACAGCGGGCCTACGAGCAGTACTTC

abundance: once
v_gene: TRBV10-3
j_gene: TRBJ2-3
d_gene: TRBD2
CDR3aa: CAISVGLAGGDTDTQYF
CDR3nt: TGTGCCATCAGTGTCGGACTAGCGGGAGGCGACACAGATACGCAGTATTTT

abundance: .
v_gene: TRBV5-6
j_gene: TRBJ2-1
d_gene: TRBD2
CDR3aa: CASLARLAVLNEQFF
CDR3nt: TGTGCCAGCCTTGCTCGGCTAGCGGTCCTCAATGAGCAGTTCTTC

abundance: .
v_gene: TRBV4-2
j_gene: TRBJ2-6
d_gene: .
CDR3aa: CASSQDPPTGANVLTF
CDR3nt: TGTGCCAGCAGCCAAGATCCCCCGACTGGGGCCAACGTCCTGACTTTC

abundance: .
v_gene: TRBV19
j_gene: TRBJ2-7
d_gene: .
CDR3aa: CASSMQTGYEQYF
CDR3nt: TGTGCCAGTAGTATGCAGACGGGTTACGAGCAGTACTTC

abundance: .
v_gene: TRBV5-1
j_gene: TRBJ2-2
d_gene: TRBD1
CDR3aa: CASSLARTGNTGELFF
CDR3nt: TGCGCCAGCAGCTTGGCCCGGACAGGGAACACCGGGGAGCTGTTTTTT

abundance: .
v_gene: TRBV6-1
j_gene: TRBJ2-7
d_gene: .
CDR3aa: CASSEATGLDEQYF
CDR3nt: TGTGCCAGCAGTGAAGCGACGGGGCTGGACGAGCAGTACTTC

abundance: .
v_gene: TRBV9
j_gene: TRBJ1-2
d_gene: TRBD1
CDR3aa: CASSEGDSNYGYTF
CDR3nt: TGTGCCAGCAGCGAAGGGGACAGTAACTATGGCTACACCTTC

abundance: .
v_gene: TRBV28
j_gene: TRBJ2-2
d_gene: TRBD2
CDR3aa: CASGTSGNTGELFF
CDR3nt: TGTGCCAGCGGTACTAGCGGGAACACCGGGGAGCTGTTTTTT

abundance: .
v_gene: TRBV27
j_gene: TRBJ2-1
d_gene: TRBD2
CDR3aa: CASGPITGLASGGEFF
CDR3nt: TGTGCCTCCGGCCCAATAACGGGACTAGCTTCGGGAGGGGAGTTCTTC

abundance: .
v_gene: TRBV7-9
j_gene: TRBJ2-7
d_gene: TRBD1
CDR3aa: CASSQDWGTASYEQYF
CDR3nt: TGCGCCAGCAGCCAAGATTGGGGGACAGCCTCCTACGAGCAGTACTTC

abundance: .
v_gene: TRBV6-1
j_gene: TRBJ2-1
d_gene: .
CDR3aa: CASSERSLGPTSEQFF
CDR3nt: TGTGCCAGCAGTGAACGGAGTTTAGGCCCGACGTCTGAGCAGTTCTTC

abundance: .
v_gene: TRBV27
j_gene: TRBJ2-5
d_gene: TRBD1
CDR3aa: CASSPLGGQGAETQYF
CDR3nt: TGTGCCAGCAGTCCTTTGGGGGGACAGGGGGCAGAGACCCAGTACTTC

abundance: .
v_gene: TRBV30
j_gene: TRBJ1-1
d_gene: .
CDR3aa: CAWSVEIGGTEAFF
CDR3nt: TGTGCCTGGAGTGTGGAAATTGGGGGGACTGAAGCTTTCTTT

abundance: .
v_gene: TRBV7-3
j_gene: TRBJ2-5
d_gene: .
CDR3aa: CASSLLGGRVETQYF
CDR3nt: TGTGCCAGCAGCTTATTGGGTGGCAGGGTAGAGACCCAGTACTTC

abundance: .
v_gene: TRBV7-8
j_gene: TRBJ1-5
d_gene: .
CDR3aa: CASRTGFDQPQHF
CDR3nt: TGTGCCAGCAGGACAGGTTTCGATCAGCCCCAGCATTTT

abundance: .
v_gene: TRBV29-1
j_gene: TRBJ2-1
d_gene: TRBD1
CDR3aa: CSVLDRDEYNEQFF
CDR3nt: TGCAGCGTCTTGGACAGGGACGAATACAATGAGCAGTTCTTC

abundance: .
v_gene: TRBV29-1
j_gene: TRBJ2-7
d_gene: .
CDR3aa: CSAIRAGDYEQYF
CDR3nt: TGCAGCGCCATTAGAGCTGGGGACTACGAGCAGTACTTC

abundance: .
v_gene: TRBV25-1
j_gene: TRBJ1-4
d_gene: .
CDR3aa: CASKVRPATNEKLFF
CDR3nt: TGTGCCAGCAAAGTACGACCAGCAACTAATGAAAAACTGTTTTTT

abundance: .
v_gene: TRBV4-1
j_gene: TRBJ1-5
d_gene: .
CDR3aa: CASSQVLRQPQHF
CDR3nt: TGCGCCAGCAGCCAAGTCTTAAGGCAGCCCCAGCATTTT

abundance: .
v_gene: TRBV6-1
j_gene: TRBJ1-5
d_gene: .
CDR3aa: CASSALGQIQPQHF
CDR3nt: TGTGCCAGCAGTGCCCTAGGACAGATTCAGCCCCAGCATTTT

abundance: .
v_gene: TRBV13
j_gene: TRBJ2-1
d_gene: TRBD2
CDR3aa: CASSRASGPRKYNEQFF
CDR3nt: TGTGCCAGCAGCCGGGCTAGCGGACCCCGTAAGTACAATGAGCAGTTCTTC

abundance: .
v_gene: TRBV11-2
j_gene: TRBJ1-2
d_gene: .
CDR3aa: CASSLVVAGLGDGYTF
CDR3nt: TGTGCCAGCAGCTTAGTAGTGGCAGGCTTGGGTGATGGCTACACCTTC

abundance: .
v_gene: TRBV2
j_gene: TRBJ2-2
d_gene: .
CDR3aa: CAGSRPQGRADTGELFF
CDR3nt: TGTGCCGGCAGCCGTCCTCAAGGCAGGGCGGACACCGGGGAGCTGTTTTTT

abundance: .
v_gene: TRBV29-1
j_gene: TRBJ2-1
d_gene: TRBD2
CDR3aa: CSVRLAELSSYNEQFF
CDR3nt: TGCAGCGTCAGACTAGCGGAACTGAGCTCCTACAATGAGCAGTTCTTC

abundance: once
v_gene: TRBV9
j_gene: TRBJ2-2
d_gene: TRBD1
CDR3aa: CASSVWDRGNTGELFF
CDR3nt: TGTGCCAGCAGCGTGTGGGACAGGGGAAACACCGGGGAGCTGTTTTTT

abundance: .
v_gene: TRBV9
j_gene: TRBJ2-1
d_gene: .
CDR3aa: CASSASAYRNEQFF
CDR3nt: TGTGCCAGCAGCGCATCCGCTTACCGAAATGAGCAGTTCTTC

abundance: few
v_gene: TRBV28
j_gene: TRBJ1-4
d_gene: TRBD1
CDR3aa: CASSLQGAGEKLFF
CDR3nt: TGTGCCAGCAGCTTACAGGGGGCTGGGGAAAAACTGTTTTTT

abundance: few
v_gene: TRBV19
j_gene: TRBJ2-7
d_gene: .
CDR3aa: CASSIRVGYEQYF
CDR3nt: TGTGCCAGTAGTATCAGGGTAGGTTACGAGCAGTACTTC

abundance: .
v_gene: TRBV2
j_gene: TRBJ2-3
d_gene: TRBD2
CDR3aa: CASSGLAGSTDTQYF
CDR3nt: TGTGCCAGCTCCGGACTAGCGGGGAGCACAGATACGCAGTATTTT

abundance: .
v_gene: TRBV19
j_gene: TRBJ2-7
d_gene: .
CDR3aa: CASSSGGMDEQYF
CDR3nt: TGTGCCAGTAGCTCCGGGGGCATGGACGAGCAGTACTTC

abundance: .
v_gene: TRBV28
j_gene: TRBJ2-5
d_gene: .
CDR3aa: CASQPHGVRETQYF
CDR3nt: TGTGCCAGCCAACCCCATGGGGTAAGAGAGACCCAGTACTTC

abundance: .
v_gene: TRBV6-6
j_gene: TRBJ2-1
d_gene: TRBD2
CDR3aa: CATDSSGSYNEQFF
CDR3nt: TGTGCCACCGACTCTAGCGGGAGCTACAATGAGCAGTTCTTC

abundance: .
v_gene: TRBV4-1
j_gene: TRBJ1-2
d_gene: .
CDR3aa: CASGELTGYNYGYTF
CDR3nt: TGCGCCAGCGGAGAGCTTACAGGGTATAACTATGGCTACACCTTC

abundance: .
v_gene: TRBV6-1
j_gene: TRBJ1-2
d_gene: .
CDR3aa: CASSETGRANYGYTF
CDR3nt: TGTGCCAGCAGTGAAACCGGTCGAGCTAACTATGGCTACACCTTC

abundance: .
v_gene: TRBV5-6
j_gene: TRBJ2-3
d_gene: .
CDR3aa: CASSLGVNTDTQYF
CDR3nt: TGTGCCAGCAGCTTGGGGGTAAACACAGATACGCAGTATTTT

abundance: .
v_gene: TRBV4-1
j_gene: TRBJ2-7
d_gene: TRBD2
CDR3aa: CASSQVNGGIYEQYF
CDR3nt: TGCGCCAGCAGCCAAGTGAACGGGGGGATTTACGAGCAGTACTTC

abundance: .
v_gene: TRBV5-4
j_gene: TRBJ1-1
d_gene: .
CDR3aa: CASSRVGLGMNTEAFF
CDR3nt: TGTGCCAGCAGCCGGGTGGGACTGGGCATGAACACTGAAGCTTTCTTT

abundance: once
v_gene: TRBV30
j_gene: TRBJ2-1
d_gene: .
CDR3aa: CAGRERSSYNEQFF
CDR3nt: TGTGCCGGACGGGAGAGAAGCTCCTACAATGAGCAGTTCTTC

abundance: few
v_gene: TRBV2
j_gene: TRBJ1-2
d_gene: .
CDR3aa: CASSAAADGYTF
CDR3nt: TGTGCCAGCAGCGCGGCGGCAGATGGCTACACCTTC

abundance: .
v_gene: TRBV11-3
j_gene: TRBJ2-1
d_gene: TRBD2
CDR3aa: CASSTGLAGVNNEQFF
CDR3nt: TGTGCCAGCAGCACGGGACTAGCGGGAGTCAACAATGAGCAGTTCTTC

abundance: .
v_gene: TRBV29-1
j_gene: TRBJ2-2
d_gene: TRBD1
CDR3aa: CRTGENTGELFF
CDR3nt: TGCAGGACAGGGGAGAACACCGGGGAGCTGTTTTTT

abundance: .
v_gene: TRBV27
j_gene: TRBJ2-7
d_gene: TRBD1
CDR3aa: CASSLMTLTGESYEQYF
CDR3nt: TGTGCCAGCAGTCTAATGACCTTGACAGGGGAATCCTACGAGCAGTACTTC

abundance: .
v_gene: TRBV4-3
j_gene: TRBJ2-7
d_gene: .
CDR3aa: CASSQAGTGSYEQYF
CDR3nt: TGCGCCAGCAGCCAAGCCGGGACGGGCTCCTACGAGCAGTACTTC

abundance: .
v_gene: TRBV6-1
j_gene: TRBJ2-7
d_gene: .
CDR3aa: CASSPSDTSYEQYF
CDR3nt: TGTGCCAGCAGTCCAAGCGACACTTCCTACGAGCAGTACTTC

abundance: once
v_gene: TRBV5-5
j_gene: TRBJ2-1
d_gene: TRBD2
CDR3aa: CASSLAGGRYNEQFF
CDR3nt: TGTGCCAGCAGCTTGGCGGGAGGGCGGTACAATGAGCAGTTCTTC

abundance: .
v_gene: TRBV7-7
j_gene: TRBJ2-1
d_gene: .
CDR3aa: CASSDGQSSYNEQFF
CDR3nt: TGTGCCAGCAGCGACGGACAGAGCTCCTACAATGAGCAGTTCTTC

abundance: .
v_gene: TRBV5-6
j_gene: TRBJ2-2
d_gene: .
CDR3aa: CASSRTEGGELFF
CDR3nt: TGTGCCAGCAGCCGGACGGAAGGCGGGGAGCTGTTTTTT